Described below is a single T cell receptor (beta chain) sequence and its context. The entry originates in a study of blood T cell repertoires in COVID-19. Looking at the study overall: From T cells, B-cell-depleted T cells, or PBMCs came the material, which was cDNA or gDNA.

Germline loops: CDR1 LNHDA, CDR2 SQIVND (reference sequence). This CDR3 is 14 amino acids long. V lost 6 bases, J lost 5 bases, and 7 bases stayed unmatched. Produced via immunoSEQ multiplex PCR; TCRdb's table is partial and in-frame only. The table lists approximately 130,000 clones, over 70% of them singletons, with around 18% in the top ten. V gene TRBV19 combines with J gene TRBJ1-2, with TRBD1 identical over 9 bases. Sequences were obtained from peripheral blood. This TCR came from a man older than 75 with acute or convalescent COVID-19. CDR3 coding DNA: TGTGCCAGTAGCGCGCCGGGACAGGGATATGGCTACACCTTC. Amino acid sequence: CASSAPGQGYGYTF.